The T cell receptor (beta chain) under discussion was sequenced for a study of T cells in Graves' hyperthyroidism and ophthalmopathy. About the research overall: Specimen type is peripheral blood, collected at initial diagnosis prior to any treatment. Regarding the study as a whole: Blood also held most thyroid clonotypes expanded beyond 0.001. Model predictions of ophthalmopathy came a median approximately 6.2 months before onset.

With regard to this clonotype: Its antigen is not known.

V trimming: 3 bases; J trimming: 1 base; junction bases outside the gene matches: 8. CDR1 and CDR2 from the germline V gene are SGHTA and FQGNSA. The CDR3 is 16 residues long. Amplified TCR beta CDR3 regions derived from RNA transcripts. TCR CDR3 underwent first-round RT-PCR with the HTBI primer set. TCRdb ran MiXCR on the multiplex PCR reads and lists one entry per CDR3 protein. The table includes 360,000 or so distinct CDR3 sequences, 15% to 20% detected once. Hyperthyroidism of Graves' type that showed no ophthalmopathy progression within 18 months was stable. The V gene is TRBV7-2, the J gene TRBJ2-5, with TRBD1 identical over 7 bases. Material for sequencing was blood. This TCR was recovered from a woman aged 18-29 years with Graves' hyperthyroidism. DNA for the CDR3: TGTGCCAGCAGCTTCACGGCGACAGGGCCCCAAGAGACCCAGTACTTC. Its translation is CASSFTATGPQETQYF.